This entry describes one T cell receptor (beta chain). Its cognate antigen is unknown. The data belong to a study of T cell repertoires in cytomegalovirus infection. The overall study: Both recently identified HLA-C-restricted and well-studied HLA-B-restricted CMV epitopes were used in the study. CMV infection and matching HLA type were both indicated by public TCR beta signatures. Study-wide findings and caveats: CMV-specific TCR beta clonotypes restricted by HLA-C dominated the ex vivo response. Cumulative frequency (of public TCR beta family members) identified carriers of CMV plus the relevant HLA.

TCRdb re-called the reads with MiXCR, one entry per CDR3 protein. The sample has hundreds of thousands of distinct CDR3 sequences; about 33% are singletons. With 3 bases removed from V and 11 bases from J, the gap between germline ends came to 11 bases. The CDR3 contains 13 residues. Germline-derived CDR1 and CDR2 are KGHSH and LQKENI. The specimen comprised cultured PBMCs, sampled from culture after CMV antigen stimulation. V and J are TRBV18 and TRBJ1-6; unclear D gene. This clonotype originated in a human donor in good health (CMV status not recorded). Some clones in this sample may be carry-over from other donors' samples. CDR3 nucleotides: TGTGCCAGCTCACCGCAAGGTGGGGCACCCCTCCACTTT. Translation: CASSPQGGAPLHF.